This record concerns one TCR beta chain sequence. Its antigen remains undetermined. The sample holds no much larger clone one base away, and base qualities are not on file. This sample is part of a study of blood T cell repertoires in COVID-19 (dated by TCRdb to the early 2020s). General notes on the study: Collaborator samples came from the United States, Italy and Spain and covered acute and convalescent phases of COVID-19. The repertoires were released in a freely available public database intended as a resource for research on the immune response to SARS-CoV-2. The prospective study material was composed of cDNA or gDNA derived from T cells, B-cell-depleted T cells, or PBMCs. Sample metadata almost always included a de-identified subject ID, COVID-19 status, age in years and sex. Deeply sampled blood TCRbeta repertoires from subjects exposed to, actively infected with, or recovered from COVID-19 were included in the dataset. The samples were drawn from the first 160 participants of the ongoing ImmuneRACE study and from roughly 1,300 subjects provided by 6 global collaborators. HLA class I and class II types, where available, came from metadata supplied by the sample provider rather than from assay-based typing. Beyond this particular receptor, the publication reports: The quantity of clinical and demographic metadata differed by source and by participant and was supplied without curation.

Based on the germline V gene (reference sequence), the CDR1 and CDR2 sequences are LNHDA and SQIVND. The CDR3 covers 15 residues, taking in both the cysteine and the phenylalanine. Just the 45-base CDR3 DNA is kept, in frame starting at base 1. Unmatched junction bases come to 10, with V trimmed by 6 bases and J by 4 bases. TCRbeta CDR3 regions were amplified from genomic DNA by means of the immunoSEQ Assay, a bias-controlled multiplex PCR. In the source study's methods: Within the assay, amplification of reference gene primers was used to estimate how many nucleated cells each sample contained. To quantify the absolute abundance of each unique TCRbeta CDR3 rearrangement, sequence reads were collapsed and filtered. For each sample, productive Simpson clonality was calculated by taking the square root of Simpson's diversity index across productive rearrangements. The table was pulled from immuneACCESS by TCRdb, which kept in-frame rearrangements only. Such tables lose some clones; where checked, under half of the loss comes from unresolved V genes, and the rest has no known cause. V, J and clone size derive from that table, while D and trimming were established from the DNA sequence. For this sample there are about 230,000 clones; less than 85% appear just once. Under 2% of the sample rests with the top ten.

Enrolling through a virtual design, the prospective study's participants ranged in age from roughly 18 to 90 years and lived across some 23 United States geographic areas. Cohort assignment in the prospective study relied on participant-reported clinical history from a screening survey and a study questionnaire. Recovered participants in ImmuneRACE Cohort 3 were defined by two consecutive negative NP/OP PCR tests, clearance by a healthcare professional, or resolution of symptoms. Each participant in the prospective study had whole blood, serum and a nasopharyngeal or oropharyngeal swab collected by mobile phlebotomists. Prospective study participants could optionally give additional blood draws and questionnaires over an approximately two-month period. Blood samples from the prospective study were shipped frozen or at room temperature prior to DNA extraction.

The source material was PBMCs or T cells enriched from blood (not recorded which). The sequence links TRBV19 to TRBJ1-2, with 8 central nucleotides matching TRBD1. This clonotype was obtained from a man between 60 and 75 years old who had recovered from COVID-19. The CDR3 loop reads CASSPGQGVIYGYTF. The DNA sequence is TGTGCCAGTAGCCCCGGACAGGGAGTAATCTATGGCTACACCTTC.